This paragraph reports one T cell receptor (beta chain). Its matching antigen is unknown. The source of the sample is a study of shared clonotypes between healthy human individuals. In germline, CDR1 is SNHLY, CDR2 FYNNEI. This CDR3 is 12 amino acids long. With 6 bases removed from V and 2 bases from J, the gap between germline ends came to 8 bases. Findings and limits, study-wide: An effect of sequencing depth on clonotype sharing among donors was expected. Rarefaction revealed incomplete sorted-subset sequencing despite large depth.

Genomic DNA from each subset was divided evenly over several immunoSEQ plates. Clones were read by immunoSEQ multiplex PCR, and TCRdb kept only the in-frame ones, dropping some. The sample has approximately 530,000 clones, 90% to 97% seen once. The source of this sequence is a woman between 25 and 40 years old in good health. The specimen sequenced was naive CD4+ T cells sorted from blood. Subset here: CD45RA+ positively selected. V and J are TRBV2 and TRBJ2-7; possibly TRBD2 for D (7 bases). The CDR3 sequence is CASSGGPYEQYF. The CDR3 DNA follows: TGTGCCAGCAGCGGGGGGCCCTACGAGCAGTACTTC.